This TCR beta chain was profiled in a study of shared clonotypes between healthy human individuals. Whole-study findings and limits: Non-shared clonotypes displayed generation probabilities falling below those of clonotypes present in all four donors. An expected dependence of interdonor clonotype sharing on sequencing depth was noted.

On this clone itself: The antigen is unknown.

The CDR3 spans 16 residues. Sorted-subset replicate PCR reactions were performed with approximately 190 ng DNA, corresponding to tens of thousands of T cell genomes. Original handling: Filtering was not the same, since immunoSEQ gave junction-only sequences without quality scores. The table came from immunoSEQ multiplex PCR; TCRdb's copy has only in-frame clones and leaves some out. The DNA gave D and trimming, while V, J and clone size come from that table. This sample has approximately 2,300,000 clones; about 90% occur once, and the top ten carry 0.37%. The rearrangement uses TRBV21-1 and TRBJ1-2; the table's D call, TRBD1, was not checked against the DNA. TRBV21-1 is assigned pseudogene status. The specimen sequenced was naive CD4+ T cells from PBMCs. The subset: CD45RA+ positively selected. The receptor was derived from a young man in good health. Some clones in this sample may be carry-over from other donors' samples. The CDR3 region is CASSLRTGQGIYGYTF. CDR3 sequence (DNA): TGTGCCAGCAGCTTGAGAACTGGACAGGGGATCTATGGCTACACCTTC.